These T cell receptor beta chains were read from a single sample in a study of spatial heterogeneity in lung cancer. TCRdb re-derived calls from the 5' RACE reads in MiXCR, one entry per CDR3 protein. The table has 90,000 to 95,000 distinct CDR3 sequences, over 9.5% seen once; the top ten hold roughly 39%. The sample in question was PBMCs, obtained at surgery. The origin of the receptors is a male donor with early-stage non-small cell lung cancer. CDR3s include the opening cysteine and the closing phenylalanine or tryptophan. D genes are given only for firm matches. The size entry is marked missing in some rows and otherwise reads once, few, many or a size class.

j_call v_call clone_size d_call cdr3_aa cdr3_nt
TRBJ2-5 TRBV9 - TRBD2 CASSVGTSGNRETQYF TGTGCCAGCAGCGTAGGAACTAGCGGGAATCGAGAGACCCAGTACTTC
TRBJ2-5 TRBV30 few - CAWRGPGALQETQYF TGTGCCTGGAGAGGCCCAGGGGCCCTCCAAGAGACCCAGTACTTC
TRBJ2-7 TRBV14 - TRBD1 CASSKGTGSEQYF TGTGCCAGCAGCAAAGGGACAGGGAGCGAGCAGTACTTC
TRBJ2-5 TRBV9 few - CASSVGTSETQYF TGTGCCAGCAGCGTAGGAACCAGCGAGACCCAGTACTTC
TRBJ1-6 TRBV28 - - CASSLSQARSPLHF TGTGCCAGCAGTTTGTCGCAGGCTCGCTCACCCCTCCACTTT
TRBJ2-3 TRBV5-1 many - CASSLAQPTDTQYF TGCGCCAGCAGCTTGGCCCAGCCCACAGATACGCAGTATTTT
TRBJ1-1 TRBV11-2 - TRBD1 CASSLDDRDRGAEAFF TGTGCCAGCAGCTTAGATGACCGGGACAGGGGTGCTGAAGCTTTCTTT
TRBJ2-3 TRBV5-6 few TRBD2 CASSSRLAGRTDTQYF TGTGCCAGCAGCTCTCGACTAGCGGGGAGAACAGATACGCAGTATTTT
TRBJ1-2 TRBV28 - TRBD1 CASSPRDRPGHGYTF TGTGCCAGCAGTCCACGGGACAGACCGGGGCATGGCTACACCTTC
TRBJ2-6 TRBV18 few - CASSETGLGANVLTF TGTGCCAGCTCAGAAACAGGGCTAGGGGCCAACGTCCTGACTTTC
TRBJ2-4 TRBV28 many - CASSSARVPKNIQYF TGTGCCAGCAGTTCAGCTCGGGTCCCCAAAAACATTCAGTACTTC
TRBJ2-7 TRBV7-8 few TRBD1 CASSFLLSGTAIYEQYF TGTGCCAGCAGCTTTTTACTCTCCGGGACAGCTATCTACGAGCAGTACTTC
TRBJ2-1 TRBV3-1 few TRBD1 CASSWDRVRDNEQFF TGTGCCAGCAGCTGGGACAGGGTCCGGGACAATGAGCAGTTCTTC
TRBJ1-1 TRBV20-1 few - CSVKGGSGQAGFF TGCAGTGTGAAGGGGGGTTCGGGGCAGGCGGGTTTCTTT
TRBJ1-2 TRBV7-9 few - CASSFSRDYGYTF TGTGCCAGCAGCTTTTCGAGGGACTATGGCTACACCTTC
TRBJ2-1 TRBV5-1 many - CASSLVVGDGDEQFF TGCGCCAGCAGCTTGGTTGTGGGAGACGGGGATGAGCAGTTCTTC
TRBJ2-5 TRBV11-2 - - CASSQGQPGETQYF TGTGCCAGCAGCCAGGGACAACCGGGGGAGACCCAGTACTTC
TRBJ1-5 TRBV6-1 - TRBD1 CASQLMDRGSNQPQHF TGTGCTTCACAACTAATGGACAGGGGAAGCAATCAGCCCCAGCATTTT
TRBJ2-1 TRBV27 few - CASSLDPYNEQFF TGTGCCAGCAGTCTGGACCCTTACAATGAGCAGTTCTTC
TRBJ2-7 TRBV28 few - CASISPNEQYF TGTGCCAGCATCTCCCCTAACGAGCAGTACTTC
TRBJ1-6 TRBV9 few - CASSVGVSSYNSPLHF TGTGCCAGCAGCGTAGGGGTGAGCTCCTATAATTCACCCCTCCACTTT
TRBJ2-2 TRBV6-5 few TRBD1 CASEPGQGITGELFF TGTGCCAGCGAACCGGGACAGGGGATCACCGGGGAGCTGTTTTTT
TRBJ1-1 TRBV7-2 few - CASSPVFVRATEAFF TGTGCCAGCAGCCCGGTATTTGTCCGGGCCACTGAAGCTTTCTTT
TRBJ2-4 TRBV10-2 few TRBD1 CASSRHGTANIQYF TGCGCCAGCAGTCGCCACGGGACAGCAAACATTCAGTACTTC
TRBJ2-2 TRBV7-9 few - CASSPTENTGELFF TGTGCCAGCAGCCCGACGGAGAACACCGGGGAGCTGTTTTTT
TRBJ2-1 TRBV14 - - CASSQSRSGSRFF TGTGCCAGCAGCCAATCCAGGTCGGGGTCCCGGTTCTTC
TRBJ2-3 TRBV28 many - CASSLRGSTDTQYF TGTGCCAGCAGTTTACGGGGGAGCACAGATACGCAGTATTTT
TRBJ1-5 TRBV12-3/TRBV12-4 - - CASSLGVSDQPQHF TGTGCCAGCAGTTTGGGGGTGTCGGATCAGCCCCAGCATTTT
TRBJ1-5 TRBV19 few - CATAGTNDQPQHF TGTGCCACTGCCGGGACAAACGATCAGCCCCAGCATTTT
TRBJ1-5 TRBV20-1 few - CSAPREVNSNQPQHF TGCAGTGCTCCCCGGGAGGTTAATAGCAATCAGCCCCAGCATTTT
TRBJ1-2 TRBV7-9 - - CAVSPAAYGYTF TGTGCCGTCTCTCCCGCAGCCTATGGCTACACCTTC
TRBJ2-7 TRBV20-1 - - CSASLDVISYEQYF TGCAGTGCTAGCTTAGATGTAATCTCCTACGAGCAGTACTTC
TRBJ2-3 TRBV11-2 - TRBD2 CASSLRGRDTDTQYF TGTGCCAGCAGCTTAAGAGGGAGGGATACAGATACGCAGTATTTT
TRBJ2-7 TRBV27 few TRBD1 CASSFSTGTEQYF TGTGCCAGCAGTTTCTCGACAGGGACCGAGCAGTACTTC
TRBJ1-6 TRBV29-1 few - CSVGDVDSPLHF TGCAGCGTTGGGGATGTGGATTCACCCCTCCACTTT
TRBJ2-7 TRBV5-4 few - CASSLGGQGLSGEQYF TGTGCCAGCAGCCTGGGGGGGCAGGGCCTGTCAGGCGAGCAGTACTTC
TRBJ1-5 TRBV5-1 many - CASSLVGDQPQHF TGCGCCAGCAGCTTGGTAGGGGATCAGCCCCAGCATTTT
TRBJ1-1 TRBV7-9 many - CASSLAVGGFEAFF TGTGCCAGCAGCTTAGCGGTCGGGGGTTTTGAAGCTTTCTTT
TRBJ1-1 TRBV13 - - CASSLKGEDTEAFF TGTGCCAGCAGCTTAAAGGGGGAGGACACTGAAGCTTTCTTT
TRBJ2-1 TRBV5-5 few - CASSRRTDPHEQFF TGTGCCAGCAGCCGCCGGACGGACCCCCATGAGCAGTTCTTC
TRBJ2-7 TRBV20-1 - - CSARGPDSYEQYF TGCAGTGCTAGAGGTCCGGACTCCTACGAGCAGTACTTC
TRBJ2-3 TRBV7-2 - - CASSPTGDTQYF TGTGCCAGCAGCCCGACCGGGGATACGCAGTATTTT
TRBJ2-2 TRBV20-1 few - CSAPPEATNTGELFF TGCAGTGCCCCTCCGGAGGCGACGAACACCGGGGAGCTGTTTTTT
TRBJ2-1 TRBV9 few TRBD2 CASSVVPLAGVGLNEQFF TGTGCCAGCAGCGTAGTTCCCCTAGCGGGAGTGGGGTTGAATGAGCAGTTCTTC
TRBJ2-7 TRBV7-2 - TRBD2 CASSLRALAAPEQYF TGTGCCAGCAGCTTAAGGGCGCTAGCGGCCCCCGAGCAGTACTTC
TRBJ1-4 TRBV5-1 - - CASRRDLDREKLFF TGCGCCAGCAGAAGAGACCTCGACAGGGAAAAACTGTTTTTT
TRBJ2-1 TRBV28 - - CASSLMDANNEQFF TGTGCCAGCAGTTTAATGGACGCCAACAATGAGCAGTTCTTC
TRBJ2-1 TRBV7-7 large - CASSLAPGIYNEQFF TGTGCTAGCAGCTTAGCTCCGGGAATCTACAATGAGCAGTTCTTC
TRBJ2-5 TRBV9 - TRBD2 CASSPEGGTGETQYF TGTGCCAGCAGCCCCGAGGGAGGGACGGGCGAGACCCAGTACTTC
TRBJ2-2 TRBV14 - TRBD2 CASSQDSPGLAGYTGELFF TGTGCCAGCAGCCAAGATAGCCCGGGACTAGCGGGATACACCGGGGAGCTGTTTTTT
TRBJ1-1 TRBV6-6 - TRBD1 CASRGTVGTEAFF TGTGCCAGCAGGGGGACAGTGGGCACTGAAGCTTTCTTT
TRBJ2-1 TRBV10-3 many - CAISENYETRISNEQFF TGTGCCATCAGTGAGAATTACGAGACAAGGATATCCAATGAGCAGTTCTTC
TRBJ2-5 TRBV15 - - CATSRVGVGETQYF TGTGCCACCAGCAGAGTGGGAGTGGGAGAGACCCAGTACTTC